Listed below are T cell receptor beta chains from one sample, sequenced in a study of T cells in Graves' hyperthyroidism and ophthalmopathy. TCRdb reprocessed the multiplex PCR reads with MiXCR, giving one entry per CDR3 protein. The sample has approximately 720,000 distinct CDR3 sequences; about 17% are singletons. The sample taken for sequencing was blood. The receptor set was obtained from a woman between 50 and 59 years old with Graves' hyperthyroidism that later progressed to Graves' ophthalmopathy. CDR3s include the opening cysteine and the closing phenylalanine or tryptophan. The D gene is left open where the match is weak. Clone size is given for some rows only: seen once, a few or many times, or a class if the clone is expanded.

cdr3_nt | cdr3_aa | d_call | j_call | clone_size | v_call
TGTGCCAGCAGTGAGGAGCGTACTAGCGGGGGGGCGCCAGATACGCAGTATTTT | CASSEERTSGGAPDTQYF | TRBD2 | TRBJ2-3 | few | TRBV25-1
TGCGCCAGCAGCTTGGGTGGGGCTAGCAATCAGCCCCAGCATTTT | CASSLGGASNQPQHF | . | TRBJ1-5 | many | TRBV5-1
TGTGCCAGCAGTGGTCGCTCGGGCTACGAGCAGTACTTC | CASSGRSGYEQYF | . | TRBJ2-7 | many | TRBV2
TGTGCCAGCAGCACCGGACAGGGTCACATGAACACTGAAGCTTTCTTT | CASSTGQGHMNTEAFF | TRBD1 | TRBJ1-1 | . | TRBV7-9
TGTGCCAGCAGCCCTGAGTGGGGCACTGAAGCTTTCTTT | CASSPEWGTEAFF | . | TRBJ1-1 | many | TRBV6-1
TGTGCCAGCAGTTACTCGAGGCCCCATGAGCAGTTCTTC | CASSYSRPHEQFF | . | TRBJ2-1 | . | TRBV6-5
TGTGCCAGCAGGGGCACCAGGGGACAGGGGGCACTGGACACTGAAGCTTTCTTT | CASRGTRGQGALDTEAFF | TRBD1 | TRBJ1-1 | . | TRBV6-1
TGTGCCAGCAGCGAAGGCCAGAGGACAGGGTCCTACGAGCAGTACTTC | CASSEGQRTGSYEQYF | TRBD1 | TRBJ2-7 | . | TRBV7-9
TGTGCCAGCAGTTACACTTGGGACAGGGGGCGCGAACCCCTCCACTTT | CASSYTWDRGREPLHF | TRBD1 | TRBJ1-6 | few | TRBV6-5
TGCAGCGTTGATGGGGCAGGGGTCACAGATACGCAGTATTTT | CSVDGAGVTDTQYF | . | TRBJ2-3 | few | TRBV29-1
TGTGCCAGCAGCAGGACTAGCGGAGAGCTGTTTTTT | CASSRTSGELFF | TRBD2 | TRBJ2-2 | many | TRBV11-2
TGTGCCACCAGCAGAGAGGACAGGGACAATTCACCCCTCCACTTT | CATSREDRDNSPLHF | TRBD1 | TRBJ1-6 | . | TRBV15